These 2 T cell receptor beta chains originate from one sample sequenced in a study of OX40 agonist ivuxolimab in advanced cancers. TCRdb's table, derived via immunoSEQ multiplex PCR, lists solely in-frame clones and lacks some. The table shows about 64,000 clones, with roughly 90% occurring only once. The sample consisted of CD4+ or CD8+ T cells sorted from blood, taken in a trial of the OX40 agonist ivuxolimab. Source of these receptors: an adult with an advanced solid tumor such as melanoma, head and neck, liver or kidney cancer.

In nucleotides, the CDR3 is TGTGCCAGCAGCAACGGTCCACTAACCAATGAGCAGTTCTTC. As protein: CASSNGPLTNEQFF. This chain links TRBV5-4 with TRBJ2-1; no reliable D call. The CDR3 has 14 residues. The V gene lost 4 bases and the J gene lost 6 bases, with 14 bases spanning the gap. Germline-derived CDR1 and CDR2 are SGHNT and YYREEE (reference sequence). Full variable domain (remainder filled in from reference TRBV5-4 and TRBJ2-1): ETGVTQSPTHLIKTRGQQVTLRCSSQSGHNTVSWYQQALGQGPQFIFQYYREEENGRGNFPPRFSGLQFPNYSSELNVNALELDDSALYLCASSNGPLTNEQFFGPGTRLTVL.

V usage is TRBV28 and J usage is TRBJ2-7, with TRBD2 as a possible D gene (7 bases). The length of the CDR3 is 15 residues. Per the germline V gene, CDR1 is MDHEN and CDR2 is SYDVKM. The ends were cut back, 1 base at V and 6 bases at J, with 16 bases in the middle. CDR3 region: CASSLSFSGGAEQYF. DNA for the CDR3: TGTGCCAGCAGTTTATCTTTCTCGGGGGGCGCCGAGCAGTACTTC.